This T cell receptor beta chain was found in a study of blood T cell repertoires in COVID-19. Study overall: COVID-19 samples collected from the United States, Italy and Spain covered acute and convalescent phases.

Methods used by the authors: By means of reference gene primer amplification, nucleated cell counts were estimated. Clones were sequenced by immunoSEQ multiplex PCR, and TCRdb holds only the in-frame ones, with some missing. V and J calls and clone size are as listed in that table; D and trimming were resolved from the DNA. The sample carries 90,000 to 120,000 clones, over 60% recorded once. Trimming removed 7 bases from V and 7 bases from J; junction bases left unmatched: 10. From germline, CDR1 is SGHDN and CDR2 FVKESK. This CDR3 comprises 15 residues. The chain joins TRBV14 to TRBJ2-2, with TRBD1 matching 9 bases. This TCR derives from a man between 70 and 80 years old with acute or convalescent COVID-19. The specimen was peripheral blood. CDR3 loop: CASKKQGAKGGELFF. CDR3 DNA: TGTGCCAGCAAGAAACAGGGGGCGAAAGGCGGGGAGCTGTTTTTT.